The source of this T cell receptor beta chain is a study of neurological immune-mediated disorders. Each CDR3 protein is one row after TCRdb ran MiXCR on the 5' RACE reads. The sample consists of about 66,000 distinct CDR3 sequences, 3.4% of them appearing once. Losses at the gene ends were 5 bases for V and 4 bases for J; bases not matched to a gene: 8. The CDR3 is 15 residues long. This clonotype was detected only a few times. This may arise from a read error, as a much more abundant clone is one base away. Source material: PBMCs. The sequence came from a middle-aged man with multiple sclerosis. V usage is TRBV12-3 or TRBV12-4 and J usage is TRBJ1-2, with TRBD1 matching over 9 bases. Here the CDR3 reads CASSLYGTGRYGYTF. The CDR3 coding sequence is TGTGCCAGCAGTCTCTACGGGACAGGGCGCTATGGCTACACCTTC.